The rows below give T cell receptor beta chains drawn from one sample of a study of blood T cell repertoires in COVID-19. Sequencing was performed with immunoSEQ multiplex PCR; in TCRdb, only in-frame clones are kept and a portion is missing. The sample records 200,000 to 300,000 clones, more than 75% being singletons. The sample consisted of PBMCs or T cells enriched from blood (not recorded which). The receptors originated from a middle-aged woman with acute COVID-19. The conserved cysteine and the conserved F or W are not part of the CDR3 here. Each record gives: V gene, CDR3 protein.

v_gene: TRBV14
CDR3aa: ASSQDGPGQGYDEQF

v_gene: TRBV7-9
CDR3aa: ASSFSGSTDTQY

v_gene: TRBV19
CDR3aa: ASSIMTAFSGNTIY

v_gene: TRBV24-1
CDR3aa: ATSYGGNQPQH

v_gene: TRBV2
CDR3aa: ASSAGTGSIVEQY

v_gene: TRBV5-1
CDR3aa: ASSRTSGYNEQF

v_gene: TRBV6-5
CDR3aa: ASRDRGPGNTIY

v_gene: TRBV4-2
CDR3aa: ASSQDPNSFDYGYT

v_gene: TRBV2
CDR3aa: ASSGTSGRAAGELF

v_gene: TRBV25-1
CDR3aa: ASSRNLAGVNEQF

v_gene: TRBV14
CDR3aa: ASSQTGVLEQY

v_gene: TRBV28
CDR3aa: ASSFRGIGYGYT

v_gene: TRBV7-2
CDR3aa: ASSQLIPGLAGNEQY

v_gene: TRBV2
CDR3aa: ASSEVVRVVSQPQH

v_gene: TRBV11-2
CDR3aa: ASSMASEQY

v_gene: TRBV9
CDR3aa: ASSARRGDRIYEQY

v_gene: TRBV7-6
CDR3aa: ASSLAVKGRERDEQF

v_gene: TRBV19
CDR3aa: ASSLAGTQY

v_gene: TRBV7-3
CDR3aa: ASSFTSDSYEQY

v_gene: TRBV27
CDR3aa: ASSILGEDTQY

v_gene: TRBV6-5
CDR3aa: ASSTGGVGYT

v_gene: TRBV19
CDR3aa: ASSIRRQGNEKLF

v_gene: TRBV5-6
CDR3aa: ASRRQGHYGYT

v_gene: TRBV6-5
CDR3aa: ASRVVYLSNQPQH

v_gene: TRBV21-1
CDR3aa: ASSKPGGSVAKNIQY

v_gene: TRBV19
CDR3aa: ASSRDRVDDTQY

v_gene: TRBV5-1
CDR3aa: ASSYGQGSTEKLF

v_gene: TRBV11-2
CDR3aa: ASSRLRLAGGRDEQF

v_gene: TRBV29-1
CDR3aa: SVDDGGTAGGGTYGYT

v_gene: TRBV2
CDR3aa: ASSEARQGGYGYT

v_gene: TRBV5-8
CDR3aa: ASSDLAGSTGELF

v_gene: TRBV11-2
CDR3aa: ASSLTSGAYNEQF

v_gene: TRBV7-9
CDR3aa: ASSLGASGSRDEQF

v_gene: TRBV5-5
CDR3aa: ASRPARDRVNEQF

v_gene: TRBV24-1
CDR3aa: ATSDLTGGHQETQY

v_gene: TRBV12-2
CDR3aa: ASRLTSNPLLYLQY

v_gene: TRBV9
CDR3aa: ASSVARTAGNTIY

v_gene: TRBV3-1/TRBV3-2
CDR3aa: ASSPLQGDGNSPLH

v_gene: TRBV25-1
CDR3aa: ASSEFGGLGYT

v_gene: TRBV6-5
CDR3aa: ASIDRSYEQY

v_gene: TRBV13
CDR3aa: ASSLEPSAREQY

v_gene: TRBV24-1
CDR3aa: ATGDTFTDTQY